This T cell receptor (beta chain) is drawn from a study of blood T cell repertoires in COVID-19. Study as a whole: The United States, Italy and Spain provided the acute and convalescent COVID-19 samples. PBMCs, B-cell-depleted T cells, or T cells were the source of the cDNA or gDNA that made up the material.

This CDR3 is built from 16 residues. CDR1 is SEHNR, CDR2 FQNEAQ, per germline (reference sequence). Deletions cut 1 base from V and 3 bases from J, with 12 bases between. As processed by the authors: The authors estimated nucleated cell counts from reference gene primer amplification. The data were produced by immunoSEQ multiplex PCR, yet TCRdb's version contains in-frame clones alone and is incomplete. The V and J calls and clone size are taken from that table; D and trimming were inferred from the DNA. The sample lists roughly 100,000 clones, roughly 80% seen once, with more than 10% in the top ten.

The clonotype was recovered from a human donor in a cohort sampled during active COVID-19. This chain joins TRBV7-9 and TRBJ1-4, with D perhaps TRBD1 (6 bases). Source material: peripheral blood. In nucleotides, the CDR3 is TGTGCCAGCAGCTTAGTCGGAGGACAGCCTAATGAAAAACTGTTTTTT. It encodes CASSLVGGQPNEKLFF. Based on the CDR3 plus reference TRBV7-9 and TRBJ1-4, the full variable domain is DTGVSQNPRHKITKRGQNVTFRCDPISEHNRLYWYRQTLGQGPEFLTYFQNEAQLEKSRLLSDRFSAERPKGSFSTLEIQRTEQGDSAMYLCASSLVGGQPNEKLFFGSGTQLSVL.